Listed below are T cell receptor beta chains from one sample, sequenced in a study. TCRdb analysed the 5' RACE reads with MiXCR anew, one entry per CDR3 protein. The sample holds almost 8,500 distinct CDR3 sequences; around 63% are singletons and the top ten take about 4.5%. The sequencing sample was made of tumor-infiltrating naive CD4+ T cells sorted from the breast tumor. The receptors were sampled from a female donor with breast cancer. The CDR3 runs from the conserved cysteine through the conserved F or W. The order of the fields is clone size, D gene, J gene, V gene, CDR3 DNA, CDR3 protein. The D gene is left open where the match is weak. The listing skips clone size in some rows; elsewhere it reads once, few, many or a size class.

abundance: -
d_gene: -
j_gene: TRBJ1-2
v_gene: TRBV6-6
CDR3nt: TGTGCCAGCAGCCAAGCGGGGGGAAGACTTGGCTACACCTTC
CDR3aa: CASSQAGGRLGYTF

abundance: once
d_gene: -
j_gene: TRBJ2-1
v_gene: TRBV5-1
CDR3nt: TGCGCCAGCAGCTTCGTAATAGGGCCCAGTGAGCAGTTCTTC
CDR3aa: CASSFVIGPSEQFF

abundance: -
d_gene: TRBD2
j_gene: TRBJ2-3
v_gene: TRBV5-1
CDR3nt: TGCGCCAGCAAGGCGGGAGGTCTCACAGATACGCAGTATTTT
CDR3aa: CASKAGGLTDTQYF

abundance: few
d_gene: -
j_gene: TRBJ2-1
v_gene: TRBV15
CDR3nt: TGTGCCACCAGCAGAGATTTTGCAGGTAGCAATGAGCAGTTCTTC
CDR3aa: CATSRDFAGSNEQFF

abundance: few
d_gene: -
j_gene: TRBJ2-6
v_gene: TRBV5-1
CDR3nt: TGCGCCAGCACCGACTTAGCTGGGGCCAACGTCCTGACTTTC
CDR3aa: CASTDLAGANVLTF

abundance: -
d_gene: TRBD1
j_gene: TRBJ2-5
v_gene: TRBV20-1
CDR3nt: TGCAGTGCTAGACCCGGGACAGGGGAAGAGACCCAGTACTTC
CDR3aa: CSARPGTGEETQYF

abundance: medium-sized
d_gene: TRBD1
j_gene: TRBJ1-5
v_gene: TRBV20-1
CDR3nt: TGCAGTGCTAGCAGAAGGACAGGAAGCAATCAGCCCCAGCATTTT
CDR3aa: CSASRRTGSNQPQHF

abundance: -
d_gene: -
j_gene: TRBJ2-1
v_gene: TRBV20-1
CDR3nt: TGCAGTGCTTCTACCTCCTACAATGAGCAGTTCTTC
CDR3aa: CSASTSYNEQFF

abundance: -
d_gene: TRBD2
j_gene: TRBJ2-5
v_gene: TRBV20-1
CDR3nt: TGCAGTGCTAAGCGGAGCGGGGGGGCAGCAGAGACCCAGTACTTC
CDR3aa: CSAKRSGGAAETQYF

abundance: -
d_gene: TRBD1
j_gene: TRBJ2-1
v_gene: TRBV11-2
CDR3nt: TGTGCCAGCAGTCACAGGGGATACAATGAGCAGTTCTTC
CDR3aa: CASSHRGYNEQFF

abundance: -
d_gene: TRBD2
j_gene: TRBJ2-1
v_gene: TRBV11-2
CDR3nt: TGTGCCAGCAGCGCGGGGGGGAGAAGCTCCTACAATGAGCAGTTCTTC
CDR3aa: CASSAGGRSSYNEQFF

abundance: -
d_gene: -
j_gene: TRBJ2-5
v_gene: TRBV20-1
CDR3nt: TGCAGTGCTAGCGGGACTCTGCAAGAGACCCAGTACTTC
CDR3aa: CSASGTLQETQYF

abundance: -
d_gene: -
j_gene: TRBJ1-6
v_gene: TRBV4-1
CDR3nt: TGCGCCAGCAGCCGAAAGTCGAATTCACCCCTCCACTTT
CDR3aa: CASSRKSNSPLHF

abundance: -
d_gene: -
j_gene: TRBJ2-5
v_gene: TRBV21-1
CDR3nt: TGTGCCAGCAGCAAAGTTAGCGGGAAAGCGGAGACCCAGTACTTC
CDR3aa: CASSKVSGKAETQYF

abundance: -
d_gene: -
j_gene: TRBJ1-1
v_gene: TRBV12-3/TRBV12-4
CDR3nt: TGTGCCAGCAGTTTTTTATCGGTAGGGGCTGAAGCTTTCTTT
CDR3aa: CASSFLSVGAEAFF

abundance: -
d_gene: -
j_gene: TRBJ2-7
v_gene: TRBV6-5
CDR3nt: TGTGCCAGCAGTTATCTTAGGGGTCCTAGTCACTACGAGCAGTACTTC
CDR3aa: CASSYLRGPSHYEQYF

abundance: -
d_gene: TRBD1
j_gene: TRBJ2-5
v_gene: TRBV29-1
CDR3nt: TGCAGCGCGGGACAGACAGGGCAGACCCAGTACTTC
CDR3aa: CSAGQTGQTQYF

abundance: -
d_gene: TRBD1
j_gene: TRBJ2-7
v_gene: TRBV25-1
CDR3nt: TGTGCCAGCAGTGAGGAGACAGGGGGTGAGGGCTACGAGCAGTACTTC
CDR3aa: CASSEETGGEGYEQYF

abundance: -
d_gene: -
j_gene: TRBJ1-2
v_gene: TRBV7-6
CDR3nt: TGTGCCAGCAGCTTAGCCCCCGGACAGAACTATGGCTACACCTTC
CDR3aa: CASSLAPGQNYGYTF

abundance: -
d_gene: -
j_gene: TRBJ2-1
v_gene: TRBV5-1
CDR3nt: TGCGCCAGCAGCTTAGGCAGGGGTGAGCAGTTCTTC
CDR3aa: CASSLGRGEQFF

abundance: -
d_gene: -
j_gene: TRBJ1-5
v_gene: TRBV29-1
CDR3nt: TGCAGCGTAGGCGGGGAGAGTCAGCCCCAGCATTTT
CDR3aa: CSVGGESQPQHF

abundance: few
d_gene: TRBD2
j_gene: TRBJ2-3
v_gene: TRBV9
CDR3nt: TGTGCCAGCAGCGAGACACTAGCGGGAGGCCGAGATACGCAGTATTTT
CDR3aa: CASSETLAGGRDTQYF

abundance: -
d_gene: -
j_gene: TRBJ2-3
v_gene: TRBV20-1
CDR3nt: TGCAGTGCAAGCGAAGGGGCTAGCACAGATACGCAGTATTTT
CDR3aa: CSASEGASTDTQYF

abundance: -
d_gene: TRBD1
j_gene: TRBJ2-1
v_gene: TRBV29-1
CDR3nt: TGCAGCGTTGAGGGGACAGGGGGCTATGAGCAGTTCTTC
CDR3aa: CSVEGTGGYEQFF

abundance: few
d_gene: -
j_gene: TRBJ2-6
v_gene: TRBV11-2
CDR3nt: TGTGCCAGCAGCTCGGGACTCTCTGGGGCCAACGTCCTGACTTTC
CDR3aa: CASSSGLSGANVLTF

abundance: -
d_gene: TRBD2
j_gene: TRBJ2-4
v_gene: TRBV9
CDR3nt: TGTGCCAGCAGCGTTGCTAGCGGGAGTTCCATTCAGTACTTC
CDR3aa: CASSVASGSSIQYF

abundance: -
d_gene: TRBD2
j_gene: TRBJ2-3
v_gene: TRBV20-1
CDR3nt: TGCAGTGCTAGAGATAGCGGGGCCCGGGATACGCAGTATTTT
CDR3aa: CSARDSGARDTQYF

abundance: -
d_gene: -
j_gene: TRBJ2-2
v_gene: TRBV12-5
CDR3nt: TGTGCTAGTGGTTTGGGCAGGCAAGACGGGGAGCTGTTTTTT
CDR3aa: CASGLGRQDGELFF

abundance: -
d_gene: TRBD2
j_gene: TRBJ2-3
v_gene: TRBV7-3
CDR3nt: TGTGCCAGCAGCTATTCAGCGGGAGGGGCAGATACGCAGTATTTT
CDR3aa: CASSYSAGGADTQYF

abundance: -
d_gene: -
j_gene: TRBJ2-5
v_gene: TRBV12-3/TRBV12-4
CDR3nt: TGTGCCAGCAGGGGAATAGGAGGGTCAGAGACCCAGTACTTC
CDR3aa: CASRGIGGSETQYF

abundance: -
d_gene: -
j_gene: TRBJ2-3
v_gene: TRBV20-1
CDR3nt: TGCAGTGCTAGAGCGGCCGATACGCAGTATTTT
CDR3aa: CSARAADTQYF

abundance: -
d_gene: -
j_gene: TRBJ2-5
v_gene: TRBV7-9
CDR3nt: TGTGCCAGCAGCTTTGGGGCGGCACACCAAGAGACCCAGTACTTC
CDR3aa: CASSFGAAHQETQYF

abundance: few
d_gene: -
j_gene: TRBJ2-7
v_gene: TRBV20-1
CDR3nt: TGCAGTGCGAGAGCTTTATCCGGGGGAGGACACTCCTACGAGCAGTACTTC
CDR3aa: CSARALSGGGHSYEQYF

abundance: -
d_gene: -
j_gene: TRBJ1-5
v_gene: TRBV7-2
CDR3nt: TGTGCCAGCAGCTTAGGGGATCAGCCCCAGCATTTT
CDR3aa: CASSLGDQPQHF

abundance: -
d_gene: -
j_gene: TRBJ1-1
v_gene: TRBV5-4
CDR3nt: TGTGCCAGCAGCTTGGGACAGGCGAACACTGAAGCTTTCTTT
CDR3aa: CASSLGQANTEAFF

abundance: -
d_gene: -
j_gene: TRBJ1-1
v_gene: TRBV29-1
CDR3nt: TGCAGCGTTGGAGACAGCCACCGTGTGAACACTGAAGCTTTCTTT
CDR3aa: CSVGDSHRVNTEAFF

abundance: -
d_gene: -
j_gene: TRBJ2-3
v_gene: TRBV20-1
CDR3nt: TGCAGTGCCAGAGACGTCCGGGTCTCAGCCGATACGCAGTATTTT
CDR3aa: CSARDVRVSADTQYF

abundance: -
d_gene: -
j_gene: TRBJ2-3
v_gene: TRBV6-2/TRBV6-3
CDR3nt: TGTGCCAGCAGTTACTCGACTCTAGACGGGGCAAGCACAGATACGCAGTATTTT
CDR3aa: CASSYSTLDGASTDTQYF

abundance: -
d_gene: TRBD2
j_gene: TRBJ2-7
v_gene: TRBV5-1
CDR3nt: TGCGCCAGCAGCTTGGGACCCGGACTAGCGACTTCCTACGAGCAGTACTTC
CDR3aa: CASSLGPGLATSYEQYF

abundance: -
d_gene: -
j_gene: TRBJ2-7
v_gene: TRBV7-2
CDR3nt: TGTGCCAGCAGCTTAGCCGGGACGGCGATTTACGAGCAGTACTTC
CDR3aa: CASSLAGTAIYEQYF

abundance: -
d_gene: TRBD1
j_gene: TRBJ2-3
v_gene: TRBV5-1
CDR3nt: TGCGCCAGCGGGCGGAGCCAGGGGGGCACAGATACGCAGTATTTT
CDR3aa: CASGRSQGGTDTQYF

abundance: -
d_gene: -
j_gene: TRBJ2-1
v_gene: TRBV29-1
CDR3nt: TGCAGCGTTGTGTTGTGGGGGGCGGAGGGGGTTGAGCAGTTCTTC
CDR3aa: CSVVLWGAEGVEQFF

abundance: -
d_gene: -
j_gene: TRBJ2-3
v_gene: TRBV20-1
CDR3nt: TGCAGTGCTTCCGGGATCGAAGACTCCACAGATACGCAGTATTTT
CDR3aa: CSASGIEDSTDTQYF

abundance: -
d_gene: -
j_gene: TRBJ1-1
v_gene: TRBV20-1
CDR3nt: TGCAGTGCTAGAGGAGAGGGTTTGCACACTGAAGCTTTCTTT
CDR3aa: CSARGEGLHTEAFF

abundance: -
d_gene: -
j_gene: TRBJ1-5
v_gene: TRBV7-3
CDR3nt: TGTGCCAGCAGCCTTACAGGTTCATCGCCCCAGCATTTT
CDR3aa: CASSLTGSSPQHF

abundance: -
d_gene: TRBD2
j_gene: TRBJ2-2
v_gene: TRBV12-3/TRBV12-4
CDR3nt: TGTGCCAGCAGTTTAGCGGGAGGGCCCGGGGAGCTGTTTTTT
CDR3aa: CASSLAGGPGELFF

abundance: -
d_gene: -
j_gene: TRBJ1-1
v_gene: TRBV5-1
CDR3nt: TGCGCCAGCAGGGCCGGACAATTTAACACTGAAGCTTTCTTT
CDR3aa: CASRAGQFNTEAFF